The text below deals with one T cell receptor (beta chain). The sample belongs to a study of T cells expressing NK-cell markers. TCRdb derives one entry per CDR3 protein from the 5' RACE reads, leaving out DNA. The repertoire table contains fewer than 400,000 distinct CDR3 sequences. CDR3 length: 17 amino acids. The gene calls are TRBV12-3 or TRBV12-4 and TRBJ2-3; the TCRdb call, TRBD2, lacks DNA for checking. Material for sequencing was blood T cells: a sorted CD56 or NKG2C T cell subset, CD4+ or CD8+ T cells, or bulk PBMC T cells (not recorded which). The sequence was obtained from a man aged 18-75 years in good health. The CDR3 protein is CASSLLPWTSGGDTQYF.